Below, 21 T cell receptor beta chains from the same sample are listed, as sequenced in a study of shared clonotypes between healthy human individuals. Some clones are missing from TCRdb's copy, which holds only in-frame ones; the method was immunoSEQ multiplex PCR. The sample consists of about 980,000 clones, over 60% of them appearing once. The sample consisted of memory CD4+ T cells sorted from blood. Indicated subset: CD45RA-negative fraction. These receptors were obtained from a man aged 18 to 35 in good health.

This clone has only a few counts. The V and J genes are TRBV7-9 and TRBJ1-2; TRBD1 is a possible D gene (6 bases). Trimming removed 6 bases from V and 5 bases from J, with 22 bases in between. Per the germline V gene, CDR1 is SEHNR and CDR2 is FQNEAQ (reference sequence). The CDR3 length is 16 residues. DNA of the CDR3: TGTGCCAGCAGTTCTCGTCCCGAGGGGGGTGGGTATGGCTACACCTTC. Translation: CASSSRPEGGGYGYTF.

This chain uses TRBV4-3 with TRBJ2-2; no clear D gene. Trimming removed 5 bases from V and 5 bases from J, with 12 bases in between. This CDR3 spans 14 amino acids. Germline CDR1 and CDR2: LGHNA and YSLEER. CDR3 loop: CASSARLGTGELFF. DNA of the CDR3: TGCGCCAGCAGCGCGCGACTGGGGACCGGGGAGCTGTTTTTT.

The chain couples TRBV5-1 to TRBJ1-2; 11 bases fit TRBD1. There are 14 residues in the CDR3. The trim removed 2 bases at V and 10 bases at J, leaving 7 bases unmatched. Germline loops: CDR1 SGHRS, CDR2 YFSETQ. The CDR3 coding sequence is TGCGCCAGCAGCTTAAAAGGACAGGGGGCCGACTACACCTTC. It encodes CASSLKGQGADYTF.

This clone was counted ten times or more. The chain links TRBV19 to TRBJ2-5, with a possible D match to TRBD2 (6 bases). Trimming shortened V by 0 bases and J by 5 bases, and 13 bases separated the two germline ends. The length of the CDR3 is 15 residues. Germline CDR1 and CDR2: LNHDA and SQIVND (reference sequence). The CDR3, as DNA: TGTGCCAGTAGTATAGATCCGGGACTCATCGAGACCCAGTACTTC. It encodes CASSIDPGLIETQYF.

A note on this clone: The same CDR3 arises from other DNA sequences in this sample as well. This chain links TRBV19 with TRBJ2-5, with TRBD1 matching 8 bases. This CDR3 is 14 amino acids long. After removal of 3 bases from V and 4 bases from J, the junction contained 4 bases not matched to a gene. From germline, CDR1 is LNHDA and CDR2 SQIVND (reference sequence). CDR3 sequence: CASSITGGGETQYF. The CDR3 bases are TGTGCCAGTAGTATCACAGGGGGAGGAGAGACCCAGTACTTC. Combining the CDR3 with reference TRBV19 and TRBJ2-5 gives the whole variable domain DGGITQSPKYLFRKEGQNVTLSCEQNLNHDAMYWYRQDPGQGLRLIYYSQIVNDFQKGDIAEGYSVSREKKESFPLTVTSAQKNPTAFYLCASSITGGGETQYFGPGTRLLVL.

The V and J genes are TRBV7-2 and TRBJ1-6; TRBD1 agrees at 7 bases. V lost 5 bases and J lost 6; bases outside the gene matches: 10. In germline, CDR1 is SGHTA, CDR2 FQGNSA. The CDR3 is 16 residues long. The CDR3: CASSPGDTGVNSPLHF. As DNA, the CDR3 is TGTGCCAGCAGCCCAGGGGATACAGGGGTTAATTCACCCCTCCACTTT.

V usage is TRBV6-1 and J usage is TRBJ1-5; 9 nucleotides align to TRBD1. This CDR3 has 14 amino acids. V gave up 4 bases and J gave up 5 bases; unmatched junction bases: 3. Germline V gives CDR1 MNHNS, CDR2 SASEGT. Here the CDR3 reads CASSVDRGDQPQHF. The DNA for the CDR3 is TGTGCCAGCAGTGTGGACAGGGGCGATCAGCCCCAGCATTTT.

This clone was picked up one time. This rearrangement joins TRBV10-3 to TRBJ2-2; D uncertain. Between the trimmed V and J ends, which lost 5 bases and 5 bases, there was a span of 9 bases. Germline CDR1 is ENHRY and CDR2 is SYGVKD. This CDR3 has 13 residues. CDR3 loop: CAISPDQTGELFF. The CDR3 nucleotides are TGTGCCATCAGTCCTGACCAGACCGGGGAGCTGTTTTTT.

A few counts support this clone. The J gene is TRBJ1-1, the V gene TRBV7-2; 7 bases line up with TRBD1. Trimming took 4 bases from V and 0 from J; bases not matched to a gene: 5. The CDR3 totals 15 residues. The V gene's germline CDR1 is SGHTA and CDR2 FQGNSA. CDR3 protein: CASSYSGTVNTEAFF. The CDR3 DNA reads TGTGCCAGCAGCTACTCCGGGACAGTGAACACTGAAGCTTTCTTT.

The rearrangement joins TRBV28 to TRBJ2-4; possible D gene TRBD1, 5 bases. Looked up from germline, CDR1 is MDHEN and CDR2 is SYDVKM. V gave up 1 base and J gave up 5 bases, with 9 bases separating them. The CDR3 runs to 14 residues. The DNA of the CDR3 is TGTGCCAGCAGTTTATACGACAGAGAAAACATTCAGTACTTC. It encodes CASSLYDRENIQYF.

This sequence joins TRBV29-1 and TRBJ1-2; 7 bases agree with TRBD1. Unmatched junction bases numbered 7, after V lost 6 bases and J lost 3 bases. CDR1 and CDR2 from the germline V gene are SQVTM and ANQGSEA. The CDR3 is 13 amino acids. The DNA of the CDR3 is TGCAGCGTGAGCGGACAGGCTCACTATGGCTACACCTTC. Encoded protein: CSVSGQAHYGYTF.

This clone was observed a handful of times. Here the CDR3 DNA reads TGTGCCAGCAACAGGGAACGCACCGGGGAGCTGTTTTTT. It yields the protein CASNRERTGELFF. The chain employs TRBV2 and TRBJ2-2, with D possibly matching TRBD1 (6 bases). The CDR3 is made up of 13 amino acids. Germline V gene data show CDR1 as SNHLY and CDR2 as FYNNEI. V dropped 7 bases and J dropped 4 bases, with 10 bases sitting between them.

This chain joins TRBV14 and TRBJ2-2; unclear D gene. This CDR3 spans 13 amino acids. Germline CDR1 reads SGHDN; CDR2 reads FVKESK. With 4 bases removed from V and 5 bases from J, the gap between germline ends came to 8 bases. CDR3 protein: CASSPFMTGELFF. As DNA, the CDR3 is TGTGCCAGCAGCCCCTTCATGACCGGGGAGCTGTTTTTT.

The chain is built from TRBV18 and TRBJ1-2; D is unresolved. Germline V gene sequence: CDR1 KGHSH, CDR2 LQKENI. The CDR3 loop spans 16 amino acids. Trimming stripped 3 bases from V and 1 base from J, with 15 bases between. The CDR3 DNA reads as TGTGCCAGCTCACCCCGATCCTCGGTAAATAACTATGGCTACACCTTC. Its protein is CASSPRSSVNNYGYTF. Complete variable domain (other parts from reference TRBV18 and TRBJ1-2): NAGVMQNPRHLVRRRGQEARLRCSPMKGHSHVYWYRQLPEEGLKFMVYLQKENIIDESGMPKERFSAEFPKEGPSILRIQQVVRGDSAAYFCASSPRSSVNNYGYTFGSGTRLTVV.

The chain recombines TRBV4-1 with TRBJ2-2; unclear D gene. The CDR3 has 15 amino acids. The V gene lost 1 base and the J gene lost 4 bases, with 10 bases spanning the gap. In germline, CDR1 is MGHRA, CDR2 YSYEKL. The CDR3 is CASSQASSITGELFF. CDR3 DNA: TGCGCCAGCAGCCAAGCCTCGTCCATCACCGGGGAGCTGTTTTTT.

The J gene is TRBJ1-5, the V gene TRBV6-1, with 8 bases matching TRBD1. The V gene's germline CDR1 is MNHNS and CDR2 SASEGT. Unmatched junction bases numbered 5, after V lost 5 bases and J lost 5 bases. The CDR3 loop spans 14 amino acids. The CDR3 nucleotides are TGTGCCAGCAGTCGGACAGGGCGGGATCAGCCCCAGCATTTT. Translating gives CASSRTGRDQPQHF.

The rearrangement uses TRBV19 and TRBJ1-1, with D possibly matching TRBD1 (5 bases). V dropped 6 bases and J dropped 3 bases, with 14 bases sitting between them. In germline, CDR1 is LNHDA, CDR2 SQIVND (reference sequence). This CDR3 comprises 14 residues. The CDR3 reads CASSPGGADTEAFF. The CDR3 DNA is TGTGCCAGTAGCCCTGGTGGGGCGGACACTGAAGCTTTCTTT.

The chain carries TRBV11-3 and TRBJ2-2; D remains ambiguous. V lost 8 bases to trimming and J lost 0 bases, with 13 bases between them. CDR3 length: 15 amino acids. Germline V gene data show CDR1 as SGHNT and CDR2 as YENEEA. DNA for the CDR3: TGTGCCAGCCAGGCAGCGTCCGCGAACACCGGGGAGCTGTTTTTT. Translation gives CASQAASANTGELFF.

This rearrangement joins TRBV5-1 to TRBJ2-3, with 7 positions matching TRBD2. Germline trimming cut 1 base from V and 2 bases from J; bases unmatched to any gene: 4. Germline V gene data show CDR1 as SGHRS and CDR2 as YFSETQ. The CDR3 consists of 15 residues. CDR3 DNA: TGCGCCAGCAGCTTGCGGGGAGGGGACACAGATACGCAGTATTTT. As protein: CASSLRGGDTDTQYF.

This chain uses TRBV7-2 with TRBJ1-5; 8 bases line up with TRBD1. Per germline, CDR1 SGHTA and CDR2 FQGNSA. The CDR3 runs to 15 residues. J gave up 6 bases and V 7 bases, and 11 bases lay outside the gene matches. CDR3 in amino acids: CASTPGGRGLQPQHF. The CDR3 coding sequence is TGTGCCAGCACCCCCGGGGGCAGGGGGCTTCAGCCCCAGCATTTT.

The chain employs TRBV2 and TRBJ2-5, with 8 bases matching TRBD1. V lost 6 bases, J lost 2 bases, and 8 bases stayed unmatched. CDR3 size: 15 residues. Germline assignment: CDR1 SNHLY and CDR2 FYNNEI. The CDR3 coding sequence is TGTGCCAGCAGACTGTTTACAGGGGGTCAAGAGACCCAGTACTTC. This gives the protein CASRLFTGGQETQYF.